These 2 T cell receptor beta chains originate from one sample sequenced in a study of blood T cells in healthy people across ages. PCR was performed a second time for about 6 to 12 cycles using a sample-barcoded 5' primer and a J-beta primer mix. One entry per CDR3 protein, called by TCRdb with MiXCR from the 5' RACE reads. The sample has roughly 650,000 distinct CDR3 sequences, about a third seen once. The sample was blood. The receptors here all came from an elderly woman in good health.

There are many counts of this clonotype. DNA of the CDR3: TGCAGCGTACCGGGACAGGGGCTCTATGGCTACACCTTC. It is translated as CSVPGQGLYGYTF. The chain is built from TRBV29-1 and TRBJ1-2, with 10 bases aligning to TRBD1. Germline lookup yields CDR1 SQVTM and CDR2 ANQGSEA. The ends lost 6 bases at V and 4 bases at J; junction bases unmatched: 5. The CDR3 loop spans 13 amino acids.

This chain uses TRBV14 with TRBJ2-1, with D tentatively TRBD1 (6 bases). Matching the DNA end better, TRBJ2-7 makes the J call doubtful. The CDR3 runs to 15 residues. From germline, CDR1 is SGHDN and CDR2 FVKESK. CDR3 sequence reads: CASSPTGNLYNEQYF. DNA of the CDR3: TGTGCCAGCAGCCCTACAGGGAACCTCTACAATGAGCAGTACTTC.